This TCR beta chain was observed in a study of multiple sclerosis patients with progressive multifocal leukoencephalopathy. Study outcomes and limitations: In most PML patients, TRB repertoires appeared less diverse by entropy. Expanded clones at PML onset predated and persisted through natalizumab therapy.

The time point: time of PML onset. As concerns this clone: Its antigen remains unknown.

The CDR3 consists of 13 residues. Germline assignment: CDR1 GTSNPN and CDR2 SVGIG (reference sequence). Trimming pared 0 bases from V and 8 bases from J, leaving 11 bases between. Synthetic inline TR CDR3 controls covering all V-J pairings were spiked into each PCR. Sequencing used immunoSEQ multiplex PCR; TCRdb keeps in-frame clones, though not all of them. The sample includes 30,000 or so clones, about 90% seen only once; the top ten take about 3.3%. J is TRBJ2-1 and V is TRBV30; TRBD1 or TRBD2 may be the D gene (5 bases each). Source: PBMCs, taken from a patient treated with natalizumab. The receptor was derived from a human donor with progressive multifocal leukoencephalopathy. The CDR3 loop reads CAWSVSLGDEQFF. For the CDR3, the DNA is TGTGCCTGGAGTGTGTCCCTGGGGGATGAGCAGTTCTTC.